This T cell receptor (beta chain) was captured by sequencing in a study of CD8+CD57+ T cells in acquired aplastic anemia. As for the study in general: The average for DNA from sorted CD4+ and CD8+ cells was around 3.4 ug.

Patients selected for sequencing had displayed CD8+CD57+ cell expansion by flow cytometry. Receipt of therapy had not occurred in any patient by the time of blood sampling. Study-level points and caveats: Patients and healthy controls showed no significant CD8+ Simpson's diversity difference.

Germline V gives CDR1 KGHDR, CDR2 SFDVKD. V was cut by 2 bases and J by 6 bases, with 7 bases left in between. The CDR3 extends over 13 amino acids. Note on this clonotype: Its target is unknown.

Genomic DNA, the template, was used for profiling of the TCR beta VDJ and CDR3. Via MiXCR, TCRdb re-called the reads, giving one row per CDR3 protein. This table has 110,000 or so distinct CDR3 sequences, about 50% appearing once. The chain links TRBV24-1 to TRBJ1-5; D gene uncertain. Sequenced sample: sorted CD4+, CD8+, or CD8+CD57+ T cells (not recorded which) from PBMCs. This receptor was obtained from a human donor with aplastic anemia. In DNA, the CDR3 is TGTGCCACCAGTGATTCAGGAGGTCAGCCCCAGCATTTT. Translating it yields CATSDSGGQPQHF.